The T cell receptor (beta chain) under discussion was sequenced for a study of response to subunit inactivated influenza vaccine. Study conclusions and caveats: Authors suggested seasonal influenza vaccinations each recruit few new T cells.

This clonotype was counted only a few times. Its target is not known. TCRdb processed the RT-PCR reads anew with MiXCR; each CDR3 protein has one entry. The repertoire holds 500,000 to 600,000 distinct CDR3 sequences, with roughly 12% as singletons. V lost 2 bases and J lost 3; bases outside the gene matches: 8. CDR1 MNHEY and CDR2 SVGAGI come from the germline V gene. This CDR3 is 18 amino acids long. The source was PBMCs from blood, collected on the day of vaccination. This TCR was sampled from a man in his forties or fifties who received an inactivated influenza vaccine. The chain links TRBV6-5 to TRBJ2-1; 12 nucleotides line up with TRBD2. The CDR3 reads CASSYARPSGRDYNEQFF. DNA of the CDR3: TGTGCCAGCAGTTACGCGCGTCCTAGCGGGAGGGACTACAATGAGCAGTTCTTC.